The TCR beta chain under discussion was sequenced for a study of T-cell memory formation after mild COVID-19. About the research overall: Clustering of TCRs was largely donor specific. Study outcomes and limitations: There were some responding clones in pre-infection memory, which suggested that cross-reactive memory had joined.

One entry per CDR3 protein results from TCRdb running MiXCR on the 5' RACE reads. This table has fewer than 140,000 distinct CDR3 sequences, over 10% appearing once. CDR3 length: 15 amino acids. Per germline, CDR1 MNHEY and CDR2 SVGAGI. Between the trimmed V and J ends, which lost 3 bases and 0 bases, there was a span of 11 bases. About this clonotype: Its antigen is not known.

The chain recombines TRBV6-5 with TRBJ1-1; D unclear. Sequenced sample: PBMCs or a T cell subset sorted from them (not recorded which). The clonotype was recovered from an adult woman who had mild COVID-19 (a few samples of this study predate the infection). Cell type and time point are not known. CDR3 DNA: TGTGCCAGCAGTTATTCCTCCGTTCTGAACACTGAAGCTTTCTTT. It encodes CASSYSSVLNTEAFF.